The sequence of this T cell receptor (beta chain) was determined in a study of shared clonotypes between healthy human individuals. The CDR3 contains 13 residues. Germline V CDR1 and CDR2: GTSNPN, SVGIG (reference sequence). Trimming at V came to 5 bases and at J to 4 bases, leaving 5 bases not matched to a gene. The assay was immunoSEQ multiplex PCR, and TCRdb's table has in-frame clones only and misses some. The table shows approximately 2.5 million clones, with more than 85% occurring only once. The chain links TRBV30 to TRBJ1-2; 9 bases line up with TRBD1. Sequencing used naive CD4+ T cells from PBMCs. The subset was: CD45RA+ positively selected. This receptor was obtained from a man aged 18 to 29 in good health. Some clones in this sample may be carry-over from other donors' samples. CDR3 nucleotides: TGTGCCTGGGGGACAGGGAGGAGCTATGGCTACACCTTC. Protein sequence: CAWGTGRSYGYTF.